This record covers a single TCR beta chain. What antigen it recognizes has not been identified. No base qualities exist here, and no much larger clone lies one base off it. This record comes from a study of blood T cell repertoires in COVID-19 (dated by TCRdb to the early 2020s). With respect to the entire study: The collaborator samples originated in the United States, Italy and Spain and spanned the acute and convalescent phases of COVID-19. Samples came from the ongoing ImmuneRACE study (first 160 participants) plus 1,254 subjects from 6 global collaborators. The repertoires were released in a freely available public database meant as a resource for research on the immune response to SARS-CoV-2. A de-identified subject ID, COVID-19 status, age in years and sex were almost always included in the sample metadata. Subjects who had been exposed to COVID-19, were actively infected with it, or had recovered from it provided the deeply sampled blood TCRbeta repertoires that made up the dataset. Where available, HLA class I and class II types were obtained from metadata supplied by the sample provider rather than from assay-based typing. The material from the prospective study consisted of cDNA or gDNA derived from T cells, B-cell-depleted T cells, or PBMCs.

The germline V gene (reference sequence) specifies DFQATT as CDR1 and SNEGSKA as CDR2. The V end loses 0 bases and the J end loses 6 bases, and a stretch of 5 bases separates them. The CDR3 numbers 11 residues from cysteine through phenylalanine. The CDR3 DNA has 33 bases and is translated from base 1. TCRbeta CDR3 regions were amplified from genomic DNA using the immunoSEQ Assay, a bias-controlled multiplex PCR. The source study handled its data this way. Within the assay, amplification of reference gene primers was used to estimate how many nucleated cells each sample contained. Sequence reads were collapsed and filtered to measure the absolute abundance of every unique TCRbeta CDR3 rearrangement. For each sample, productive Simpson clonality was calculated by taking the square root of Simpson's diversity index across productive rearrangements. TCRdb holds this immuneACCESS table with in-frame rearrangements only. Some clones are missing; in checked studies, unresolved V genes explain under half, and the rest has no known cause. V and J calls and clone size are given by that table; D and trimming were obtained from the DNA. The sample table shows some 89,000 clones, and 65% to 80% are seen once. The ten largest clones take up about 10% of the sample.

Collaborating institutions collected whole blood in K2EDTA tubes following their own protocols. For TCRbeta analysis, collaborators shipped samples in one of three forms: frozen whole blood, isolated PBMCs, or DNA extracted from either of those sample types. General study outcomes and caveats: The quantity of clinical and demographic metadata differed by source and by participant and was supplied without curation.

The chain is encoded by TRBV20-1 joined to TRBJ1-1, with no confidently assigned D gene. Source material: peripheral blood. The TCR sequence derives from an older man with acute or convalescent COVID-19. The DNA reads as follows: TGCAGTGCTAGAGATTTAGCTGAAGCTTTCTTT. Translated, this gives CSARDLAEAFF.